This T cell receptor (beta chain) was profiled in a study of radiation and T cells in renal cell carcinoma. Overall study context: Nephrectomy followed 15 Gy stereotactic body radiation by 4 weeks. Study-wide findings and caveats: In blood, top tumor clones expanded by 2 weeks, shrinking by 4.

TCRdb's table, derived via immunoSEQ multiplex PCR, lists solely in-frame clones and lacks some. The sample carries some 60,000 clones, roughly four fifths recorded once. V lost 7 bases to trimming and J lost 5 bases, with 14 bases between them. From germline, CDR1 is SQVTM and CDR2 ANQGSEA. CDR3 length: 12 residues. As regards this clone: Its antigen is unidentified.

Time point given: blood 2 weeks post-SBRT. Treatment in this sample: 15 Gy SBRT to primary tumor, nephrectomy 4 weeks later. Serial blood draws occurred at baseline and 2 and 4 weeks post-SBRT. The gene calls are TRBV29-1 and TRBJ2-5; the D call may be TRBD1 or TRBD2 (5 bases each). The sample in question was blood, obtained from a patient whose treatment included radiotherapy and nephrectomy. The clonotype was recovered from a man between 60 and 75 years old with renal cell carcinoma. The CDR3 loop reads CSAREGWETQYF. CDR3 DNA sequence: TGCAGCGCCCGAGAGGGGTGGGAGACCCAGTACTTC.